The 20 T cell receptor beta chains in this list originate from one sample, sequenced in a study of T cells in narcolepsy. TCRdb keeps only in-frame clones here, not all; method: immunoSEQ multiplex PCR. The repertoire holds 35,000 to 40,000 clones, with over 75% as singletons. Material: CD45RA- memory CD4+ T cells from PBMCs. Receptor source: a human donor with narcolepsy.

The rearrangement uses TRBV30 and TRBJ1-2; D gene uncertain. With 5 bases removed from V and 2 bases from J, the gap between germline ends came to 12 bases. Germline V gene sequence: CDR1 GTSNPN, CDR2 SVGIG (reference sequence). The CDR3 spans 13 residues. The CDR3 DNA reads TGTGCCTGGGCGGGAGGCGTGAACTATGGCTACACCTTC. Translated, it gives CAWAGGVNYGYTF.

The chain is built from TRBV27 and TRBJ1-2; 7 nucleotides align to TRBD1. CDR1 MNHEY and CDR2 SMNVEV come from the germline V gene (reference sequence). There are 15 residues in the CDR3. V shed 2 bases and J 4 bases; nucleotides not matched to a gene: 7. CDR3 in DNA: TGTGCCAGCAGTTTAGGAGGGGGACAGCCCTATGGCTACACCTTC. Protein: CASSLGGGQPYGYTF.

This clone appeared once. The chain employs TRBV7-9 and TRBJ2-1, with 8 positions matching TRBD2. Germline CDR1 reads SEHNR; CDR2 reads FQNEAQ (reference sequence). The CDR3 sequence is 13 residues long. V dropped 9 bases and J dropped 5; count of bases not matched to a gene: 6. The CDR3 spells CASRGGVNNEQFF. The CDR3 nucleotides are TGTGCCAGTCGGGGGGGCGTCAACAATGAGCAGTTCTTC.

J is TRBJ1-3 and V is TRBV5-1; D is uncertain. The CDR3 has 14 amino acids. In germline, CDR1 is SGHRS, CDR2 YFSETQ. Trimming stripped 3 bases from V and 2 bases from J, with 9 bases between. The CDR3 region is CASSWSAPGNTIYF. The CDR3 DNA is TGCGCCAGCAGCTGGAGCGCTCCTGGAAACACCATATATTTT. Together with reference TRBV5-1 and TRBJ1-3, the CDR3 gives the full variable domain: KAGVTQTPRYLIKTRGQQVTLSCSPISGHRSVSWYQQTPGQGLQFLFEYFSETQRNKGNFPGRFSGRQFSNSRSEMNVSTLELGDSALYLCASSWSAPGNTIYFGEGSWLTVV.

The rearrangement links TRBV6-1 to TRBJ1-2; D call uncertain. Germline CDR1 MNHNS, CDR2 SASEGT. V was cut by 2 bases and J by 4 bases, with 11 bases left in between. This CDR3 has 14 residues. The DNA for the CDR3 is TGTGCCAGCAGTGAAAGGGAGACCGGCTATGGCTACACCTTC. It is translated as CASSERETGYGYTF.

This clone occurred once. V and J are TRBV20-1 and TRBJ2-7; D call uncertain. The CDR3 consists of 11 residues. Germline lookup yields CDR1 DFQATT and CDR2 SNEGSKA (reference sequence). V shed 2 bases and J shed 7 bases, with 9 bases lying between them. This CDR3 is CSARSNTEQYF. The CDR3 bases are TGCAGTGCTAGATCCAATACAGAGCAGTACTTC.

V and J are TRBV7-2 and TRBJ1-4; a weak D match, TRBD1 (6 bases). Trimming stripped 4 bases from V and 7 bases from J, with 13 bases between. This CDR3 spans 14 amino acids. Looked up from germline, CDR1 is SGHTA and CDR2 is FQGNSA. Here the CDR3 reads CASSSVGAVEKLFF. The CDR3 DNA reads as TGTGCCAGCAGCTCGGTGGGGGCGGTTGAAAAACTGTTTTTT.

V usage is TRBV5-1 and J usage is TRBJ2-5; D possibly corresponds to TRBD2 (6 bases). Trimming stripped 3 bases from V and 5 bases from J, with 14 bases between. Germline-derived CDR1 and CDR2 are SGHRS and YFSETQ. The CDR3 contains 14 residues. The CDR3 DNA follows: TGCGCCAGCAGCTCCGGAGGGTTTCGTGAGACCCAGTACTTC. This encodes CASSSGGFRETQYF.

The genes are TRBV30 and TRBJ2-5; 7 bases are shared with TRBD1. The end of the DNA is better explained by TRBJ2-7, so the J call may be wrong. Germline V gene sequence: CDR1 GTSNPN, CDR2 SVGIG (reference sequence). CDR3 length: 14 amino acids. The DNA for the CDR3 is TGTGCCTGGAATCCGGACAGGCGCTCCTACGAGCAGTACTTC. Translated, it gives CAWNPDRRSYEQYF.

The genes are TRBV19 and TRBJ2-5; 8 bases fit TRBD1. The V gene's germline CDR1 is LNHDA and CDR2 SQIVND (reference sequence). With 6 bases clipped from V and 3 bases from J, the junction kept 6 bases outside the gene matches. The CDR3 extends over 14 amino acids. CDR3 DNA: TGTGCCAGTAGGAAAACAGGGGGAAAAGAGACCCAGTACTTC. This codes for CASRKTGGKETQYF. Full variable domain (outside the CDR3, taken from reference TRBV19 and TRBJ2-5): DGGITQSPKYLFRKEGQNVTLSCEQNLNHDAMYWYRQDPGQGLRLIYYSQIVNDFQKGDIAEGYSVSREKKESFPLTVTSAQKNPTAFYLCASRKTGGKETQYFGPGTRLLVL.

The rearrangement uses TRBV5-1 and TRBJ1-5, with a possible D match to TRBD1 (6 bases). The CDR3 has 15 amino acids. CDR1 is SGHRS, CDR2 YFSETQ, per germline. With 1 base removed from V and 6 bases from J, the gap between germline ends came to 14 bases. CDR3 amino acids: CASSLRGASGQPQHF. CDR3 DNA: TGCGCCAGCAGCTTGCGGGGGGCTTCTGGTCAGCCCCAGCATTTT. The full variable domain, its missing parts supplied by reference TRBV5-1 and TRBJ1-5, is KAGVTQTPRYLIKTRGQQVTLSCSPISGHRSVSWYQQTPGQGLQFLFEYFSETQRNKGNFPGRFSGRQFSNSRSEMNVSTLELGDSALYLCASSLRGASGQPQHFGDGTRLSIL.

CDR3 in DNA: TGTGCCTGGAGTGTTGGGGGGATTGGGGCTGAAGCTTTCTTT. This sequence encodes CAWSVGGIGAEAFF. V is TRBV30 and J is TRBJ1-1; TRBD1 is a possible D gene (5 bases). Trimming removed 0 bases at V and 6 bases at J, with 14 bases between. Germline CDR1 is GTSNPN and CDR2 is SVGIG (reference sequence). The CDR3 runs to 14 residues.

CDR3 residues: CASSERENYGYTF. DNA for the CDR3: TGTGCCAGCAGTGAAAGGGAGAACTATGGCTACACCTTC. The chain uses TRBV6-5 and TRBJ1-2, with D uncertain. Germline V gene lookup returns CDR1 MNHEY and CDR2 SVGAGI. CDR3 length: 13 residues. V was clipped by 5 bases and J by 2 bases, with 9 bases between them.

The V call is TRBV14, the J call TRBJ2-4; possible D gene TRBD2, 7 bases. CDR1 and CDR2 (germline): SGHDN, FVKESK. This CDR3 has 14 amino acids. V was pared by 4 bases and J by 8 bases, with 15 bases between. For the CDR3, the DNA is TGTGCCAGCAGCCCCTACGGGGGGCTGGACATTCAGTACTTC. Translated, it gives CASSPYGGLDIQYF.

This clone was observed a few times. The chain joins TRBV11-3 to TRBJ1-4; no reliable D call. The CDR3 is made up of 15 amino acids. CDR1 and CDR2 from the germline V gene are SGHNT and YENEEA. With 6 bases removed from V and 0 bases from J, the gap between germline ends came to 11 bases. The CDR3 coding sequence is TGTGCCAGCAGTGTGGCATGGGCAACTAATGAAAAACTGTTTTTT. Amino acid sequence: CASSVAWATNEKLFF.

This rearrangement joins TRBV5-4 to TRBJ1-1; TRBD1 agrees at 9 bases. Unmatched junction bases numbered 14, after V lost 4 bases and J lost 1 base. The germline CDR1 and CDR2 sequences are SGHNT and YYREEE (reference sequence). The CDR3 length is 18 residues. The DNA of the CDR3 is TGTGCCAGCAGCCCGAGAGGACAGGGGTCGTTAGGGAACACTGAAGCTTTCTTT. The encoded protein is CASSPRGQGSLGNTEAFF.

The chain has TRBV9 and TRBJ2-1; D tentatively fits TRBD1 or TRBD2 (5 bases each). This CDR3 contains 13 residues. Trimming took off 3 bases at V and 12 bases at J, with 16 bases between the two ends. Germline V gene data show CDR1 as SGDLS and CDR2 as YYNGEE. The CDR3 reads CASSAGPQEGQFF. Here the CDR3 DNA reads TGTGCCAGCAGCGCGGGACCGCAAGAAGGGCAGTTCTTC.

CDR3 nucleotide sequence: TGTGCCAGCAGCACCCCACGAAGCGGGGGGGGCGAGCAGTACTTC. It yields the protein CASSTPRSGGGEQYF. V and J are TRBV7-6 and TRBJ2-7; 10 bases line up with TRBD2. V trimming: 5 bases; J trimming: 6 bases; junction bases outside the gene matches: 10. The CDR3 is 15 residues long. CDR1 and CDR2 (germline): SGHVS, FNYEAQ.

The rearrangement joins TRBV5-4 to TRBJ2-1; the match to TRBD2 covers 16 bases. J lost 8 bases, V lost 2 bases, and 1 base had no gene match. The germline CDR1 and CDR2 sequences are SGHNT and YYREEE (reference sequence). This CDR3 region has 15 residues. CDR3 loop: CASSFGTSGGDEQFF. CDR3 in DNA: TGTGCCAGCAGCTTCGGGACTAGCGGGGGGGATGAGCAGTTCTTC. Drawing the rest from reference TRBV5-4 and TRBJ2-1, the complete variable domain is ETGVTQSPTHLIKTRGQQVTLRCSSQSGHNTVSWYQQALGQGPQFIFQYYREEENGRGNFPPRFSGLQFPNYSSELNVNALELDDSALYLCASSFGTSGGDEQFFGPGTRLTVL.

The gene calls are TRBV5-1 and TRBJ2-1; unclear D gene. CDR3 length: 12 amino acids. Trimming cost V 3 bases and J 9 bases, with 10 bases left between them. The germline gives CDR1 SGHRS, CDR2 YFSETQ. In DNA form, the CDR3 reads TGCGCCAGCAGCTCCCGGCAGACTGAGCAGTTCTTC. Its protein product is CASSSRQTEQFF.